This record covers a single T cell receptor beta chain. Per the original data handling: For nucleated cells, counts were estimated from reference gene primer amplification. Method: immunoSEQ multiplex PCR; TCRdb's copy keeps in-frame clones and lacks some. For V, J and clone size, that table is used; D and trimming come from the DNA. This table has 95,000 to 110,000 clones, 75% to 95% appearing once. V shed 7 bases and J shed 0 bases, with 16 bases lying between them. This CDR3 has 15 residues. Germline CDR1 MNHEY, CDR2 SMNVEV (reference sequence). The data stem from a study of blood T cell repertoires in COVID-19.

The V gene is TRBV27, the J gene TRBJ2-7; D is perhaps TRBD2 (6 bases). The clonotype was recovered from a woman aged 25 to 39 with acute or convalescent COVID-19. Input material: peripheral blood. Here the CDR3 reads CASKFTGEISYEQYF. The CDR3 coding sequence is TGTGCCAGCAAATTCACGGGGGAGATCTCCTACGAGCAGTACTTC.